These 24 T cell receptor beta chains came from one sample sequenced in a study of control samples from healthy donors and cancer patients. Using immunoSEQ multiplex PCR, the repertoire was profiled, and TCRdb retains in-frame clones only, with some absent. The profile shows 60,000 to 75,000 clones, 83% of them singletons. Sample: blood. The receptors come from a man aged 55 to 70 in good health.

The chain recombines TRBV5-1 with TRBJ2-7; 9 nucleotides agree with TRBD1. The V and J ends lost 1 base and 2 bases, in that order; junction bases with no gene match: 10. Germline V gene sequence: CDR1 SGHRS, CDR2 YFSETQ. The length of the CDR3 is 17 residues. CDR3 sequence reads: CASSLSWGGTGTYEQYF. DNA for the CDR3: TGCGCCAGCAGCTTGAGCTGGGGGGGGACAGGGACCTACGAGCAGTACTTC.

The chain combines TRBV27 with TRBJ1-5; 7 positions agree with TRBD1. This CDR3 is 16 amino acids long. From germline, CDR1 is MNHEY and CDR2 SMNVEV (reference sequence). Trimming took 5 bases from V and 3 from J; bases not matched to a gene: 10. CDR3 residues: CASSTRRGPNNQPQHF. The CDR3 DNA reads TGTGCCAGCAGTACGAGGAGGGGGCCGAACAATCAGCCCCAGCATTTT.

This chain joins TRBV9 and TRBJ1-1; D unclear. Germline CDR1 and CDR2: SGDLS and YYNGEE. The V gene lost 4 bases and the J gene lost 3 bases, with 13 bases spanning the gap. The length of the CDR3 is 14 residues. Here the CDR3 reads CASSPSWLDTEAFF. In nucleotides, the CDR3 is TGTGCCAGCAGCCCCTCGTGGTTGGACACTGAAGCTTTCTTT.

This rearrangement joins TRBV19 to TRBJ2-1; 10 nucleotides agree with TRBD2. The V segment lost 3 bases and the J segment 1 base; nucleotides outside the gene matches: 0. This CDR3 has 15 amino acids. Germline V CDR1 and CDR2: LNHDA, SQIVND (reference sequence). The CDR3 bases are TGTGCCAGTAGTATTAGCGGGAGGTCCTACAATGAGCAGTTCTTC. Translating it yields CASSISGRSYNEQFF.

The rearrangement joins TRBV10-2 to TRBJ1-1; no clear D gene. V was shortened by 6 bases and J by 1 base, with 9 bases between the two germline ends. The germline CDR1 and CDR2 sequences are WSHSY and SAAADI. CDR3 length: 13 residues. This chain's CDR3 is CASRLTQNTEAFF. DNA for the CDR3: TGCGCCAGCAGGTTAACCCAGAACACTGAAGCTTTCTTT.

There are a few counts of this clone. This chain uses TRBV18 with TRBJ1-6; TRBD1 matches 9 bases. Trimming removed 3 bases from V and 7 bases from J; junction bases left unmatched: 10. CDR1 KGHSH and CDR2 LQKENI come from the germline V gene. The CDR3 is 17 amino acids. CDR3 region: CASSPTTGGLANSPLHF. The DNA of the CDR3 is TGTGCCAGCTCACCCACGACAGGGGGATTGGCCAATTCACCCCTCCACTTT.

CDR3 nucleotide sequence: TGTGCCAGCAGTTCCTATAGCGTCTCCTACAATGAGCAGTTCTTC. Translating it yields CASSSYSVSYNEQFF. The V gene is TRBV6-2 or TRBV6-3, the J gene TRBJ2-1, with D possibly TRBD2 on 5 matching bases. The germline V gene has CDR1 MNHEY and CDR2 SVGEGT. The V end was cut by 4 bases, the J end by 0 bases, with 10 bases between. The CDR3 covers 15 residues.

Only a few counts were recorded for this clone. This rearrangement joins TRBV28 to TRBJ1-5, with a possible D match to TRBD1 (5 bases). Trimming cost V 6 bases and J 0 bases, with 15 bases left between them. The V gene's germline CDR1 is MDHEN and CDR2 SYDVKM. This CDR3 region has 16 residues. DNA for the CDR3: TGTGCCAGCAGGGAACTCGGGGGTTTTAGCAATCAGCCCCAGCATTTT. Protein sequence: CASRELGGFSNQPQHF.

The J gene is TRBJ2-1, the V gene TRBV2; 8 nucleotides match TRBD1. The CDR3 covers 15 residues. Germline V gene data show CDR1 as SNHLY and CDR2 as FYNNEI. Trimming removed 6 bases from V and 3 bases from J; junction bases left unmatched: 7. CDR3 in amino acids: CASRPGQANYNEQFF. The CDR3 nucleotides are TGTGCCAGCAGACCGGGACAGGCGAACTACAATGAGCAGTTCTTC.

The rearrangement links TRBV7-8 to TRBJ2-1, with TRBD2 identical over 9 bases. The CDR3 spans 15 residues. V lost 2 bases, J lost 4 bases, and 3 bases stayed unmatched. Germline CDR1 reads SGHVS; CDR2 reads FQNEAQ. The CDR3 sequence is CASSLTSGFYNEQFF. Written as DNA, the CDR3 is TGTGCCAGCAGCTTAACTAGCGGGTTTTACAATGAGCAGTTCTTC.

CDR3 loop: CASRGANYGYTF. CDR3 sequence (DNA): TGCGCCAGCCGAGGAGCTAACTATGGCTACACCTTC. The V call is TRBV5-1, the J call TRBJ1-2; no definite D call. The germline gives CDR1 SGHRS, CDR2 YFSETQ. This CDR3 spans 12 amino acids. Trimming stripped 7 bases from V and 0 bases from J, with 7 bases between.

The chain carries TRBV29-1 and TRBJ1-5, with 9 bases identical to TRBD1. The germline CDR1 and CDR2 sequences are SQVTM and ANQGSEA. The CDR3 totals 14 residues. V shed 4 bases and J 6 bases; nucleotides not matched to a gene: 7. In DNA, the CDR3 is TGCAGCGTTGGGGACAGGGTAGGAGGTCAGCCCCAGCATTTT. It codes for CSVGDRVGGQPQHF.

The V and J genes are TRBV24-1 and TRBJ2-1; 12 positions match TRBD2. CDR3 length: 16 residues. CDR1 is KGHDR and CDR2 is SFDVKD in the germline V gene. V was pared by 3 bases and J by 7 bases, with 6 bases of the junction left unmatched. DNA for the CDR3: TGTGCCACCAGTGATGTAACGGGACTAGCGGGTAATGAGCAGTTCTTC. This gives the protein CATSDVTGLAGNEQFF.

The chain links TRBV5-8 to TRBJ2-2, with 9 bases aligning to TRBD2. The CDR3 covers 18 residues. Looked up from germline, CDR1 is SGHTS and CDR2 is YDEGEE. With V trimmed by 0 bases and J by 2 bases, 8 bases remained unmatched. The CDR3, as DNA: TGTGCCAGCAGCTTGGCCCTTAGCGGGAGCCCAAACACCGGGGAGCTGTTTTTT. Its protein is CASSLALSGSPNTGELFF.

This clone has more than one count but fewer than ten. This rearrangement joins TRBV6-5 to TRBJ1-4; D is unclear. The germline V gene encodes CDR1 MNHEY and CDR2 SVGAGI. Trimming left V 10 bases short and J 2 bases short, with 8 bases between. The CDR3 spans 12 residues. CDR3 in amino acids: CATRRTNEKLFF. CDR3 DNA: TGTGCCACCCGACGGACTAATGAAAAACTGTTTTTT.

The chain has TRBV18 and TRBJ1-2, with a possible D match to TRBD1 (5 bases). Trimming removed 3 bases from V and 1 base from J, with 9 bases in between. CDR3 length: 14 residues. Germline-derived CDR1 and CDR2 are KGHSH and LQKENI. This CDR3 reads CASSPPGGNYGYTF. CDR3 sequence (DNA): TGTGCCAGCTCACCCCCCGGGGGTAACTATGGCTACACCTTC.

This rearrangement joins TRBV6-5 to TRBJ1-2; D is unresolved. Germline CDR1 and CDR2: MNHEY and SVGAGI. V was clipped by 7 bases and J by 1 base, with 10 bases between them. This CDR3 comprises 13 residues. CDR3 coding DNA: TGTGCCAGCACTTCAGGCAATAACTATGGCTACACCTTC. Encoded protein: CASTSGNNYGYTF.

V is TRBV18 and J is TRBJ2-1; D is possibly TRBD1 (7 bases). Germline assignment: CDR1 KGHSH and CDR2 LQKENI. The CDR3 runs to 15 residues. V lost 6 bases and J 4 bases, leaving 16 bases between the germline ends. CDR3 DNA sequence: TGTGCCAGCTCGGCCTCAGGGGGGACTTACAATGAGCAGTTCTTC. Amino acid sequence: CASSASGGTYNEQFF.

The V and J genes are TRBV15 and TRBJ1-5; no definite D call. The CDR3 loop spans 15 amino acids. The germline CDR1 and CDR2 sequences are LNHNV and YYDKDF (reference sequence). The V end was cut by 0 bases, the J end by 9 bases, with 15 bases between. DNA of the CDR3: TGTGCCACCAGCAGAGATGTTACACACCCTGGGCCCCAGCATTTT. Its translation: CATSRDVTHPGPQHF.

V and J are TRBV25-1 and TRBJ1-6, with D possibly being TRBD1 (5 bases). The V end lost 3 bases, the J end lost 7 bases, and 16 bases lay between the germline ends. This CDR3 comprises 16 residues. The germline CDR1 and CDR2 sequences are MGHDK and SYGVNS. The CDR3: CASSDPRVGVNSPLHF. The CDR3 DNA reads as TGTGCCAGCAGTGACCCAAGGGTGGGGGTGAATTCACCCCTCCACTTT.

This clone was picked up a small number of times. The chain carries TRBV7-2 and TRBJ1-2, with 11 bases aligning to TRBD1. CDR1 SGHTA and CDR2 FQGNSA come from the germline V gene. The junction had 3 bases not matched to a gene; V was cut back by 1 base and J by 2 bases. The CDR3 totals 16 residues. CDR3 in DNA: TGTGCCAGCAGCTTAGAGGACAGGGGGCGGAACTATGGCTACACCTTC. Protein sequence: CASSLEDRGRNYGYTF.

In its sample, this clone was seen a few times. The J gene is TRBJ2-1, the V gene TRBV11-2, with 7 positions matching TRBD2. CDR1 and CDR2 from the germline V gene are SGHAT and FQNNGV. Germline trimming cut 5 bases from V and 7 bases from J; bases unmatched to any gene: 8. The length of the CDR3 is 14 residues. CDR3 coding DNA: TGTGCCAGCAGCGGGAGGGCAAGGGTAAATGAGCAGTTCTTC. Translation: CASSGRARVNEQFF.

This rearrangement joins TRBV30 to TRBJ2-7; TRBD2 is a possible D gene (5 bases). CDR3 length: 13 amino acids. Germline CDR1 and CDR2: GTSNPN and SVGIG (reference sequence). V was cut by 3 bases and J by 6 bases, with 15 bases left in between. CDR3 sequence reads: CAWRWAGVGEQYF. CDR3 coding DNA: TGTGCCTGGAGATGGGCCGGGGTTGGCGAGCAGTACTTC.

The rearrangement uses TRBV7-9 and TRBJ1-5; D remains unclear. Germline assignment: CDR1 SEHNR and CDR2 FQNEAQ (reference sequence). This CDR3 has 18 amino acids. V lost 1 base and J lost 2, with 18 bases in between. The CDR3 DNA reads as TGTGCCAGCAGCTTAGTAGGGTGGCGTTTTCAGGGCAATCAGCCCCAGCATTTT. Residues: CASSLVGWRFQGNQPQHF. The full variable domain, rest sourced from reference TRBV7-9 and TRBJ1-5, is DTGVSQNPRHKITKRGQNVTFRCDPISEHNRLYWYRQTLGQGPEFLTYFQNEAQLEKSRLLSDRFSAERPKGSFSTLEIQRTEQGDSAMYLCASSLVGWRFQGNQPQHFGDGTRLSIL.